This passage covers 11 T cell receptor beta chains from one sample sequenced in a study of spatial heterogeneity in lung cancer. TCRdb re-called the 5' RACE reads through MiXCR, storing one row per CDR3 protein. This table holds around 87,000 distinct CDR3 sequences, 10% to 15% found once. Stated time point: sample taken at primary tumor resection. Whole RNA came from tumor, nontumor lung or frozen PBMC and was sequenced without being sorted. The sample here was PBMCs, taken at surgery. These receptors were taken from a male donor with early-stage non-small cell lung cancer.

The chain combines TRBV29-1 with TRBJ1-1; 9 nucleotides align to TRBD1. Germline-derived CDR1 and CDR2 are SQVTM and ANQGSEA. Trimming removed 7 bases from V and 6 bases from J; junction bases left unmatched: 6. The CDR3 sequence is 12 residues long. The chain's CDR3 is CSGGTGRAEAFF. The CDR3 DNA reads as TGCAGCGGCGGGACAGGGAGGGCTGAAGCTTTCTTT.

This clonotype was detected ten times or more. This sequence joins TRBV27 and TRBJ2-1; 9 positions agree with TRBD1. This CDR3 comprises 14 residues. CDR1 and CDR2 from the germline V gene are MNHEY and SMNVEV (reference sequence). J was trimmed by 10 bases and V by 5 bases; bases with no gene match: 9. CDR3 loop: CASSPPGQGREQFF. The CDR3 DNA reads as TGTGCCAGCAGTCCTCCGGGACAGGGAAGGGAGCAGTTCTTC.

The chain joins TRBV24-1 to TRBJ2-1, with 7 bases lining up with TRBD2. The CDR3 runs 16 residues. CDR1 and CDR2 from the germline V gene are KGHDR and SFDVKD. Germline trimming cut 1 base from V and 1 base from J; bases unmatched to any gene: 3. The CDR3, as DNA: TGTGCCACCAGTGATTTAGCGGGACGATCCTACAATGAGCAGTTCTTC. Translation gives CATSDLAGRSYNEQFF.

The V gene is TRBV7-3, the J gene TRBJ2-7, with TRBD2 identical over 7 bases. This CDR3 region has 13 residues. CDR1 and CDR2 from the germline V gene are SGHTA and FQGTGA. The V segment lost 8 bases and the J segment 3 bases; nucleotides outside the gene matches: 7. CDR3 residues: CASPTSPFYEQYF. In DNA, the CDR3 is TGTGCCAGCCCGACTAGCCCATTCTACGAGCAGTACTTC. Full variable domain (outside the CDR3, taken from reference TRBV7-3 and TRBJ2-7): GAGVSQTPSNKVTEKGKYVELRCDPISGHTALYWYRQSLGQGPEFLIYFQGTGAADDSGLPNDRFFAVRPEGSVSTLKIQRTERGDSAVYLCASPTSPFYEQYFGPGTRLTVT.

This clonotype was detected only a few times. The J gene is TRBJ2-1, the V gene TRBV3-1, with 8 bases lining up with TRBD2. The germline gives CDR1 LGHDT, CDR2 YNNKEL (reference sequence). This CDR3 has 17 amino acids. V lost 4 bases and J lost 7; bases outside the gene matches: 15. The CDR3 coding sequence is TGTGCCAGCAGCCGGACCCCTATCGGGGGGGCCGGGAATGAGCAGTTCTTC. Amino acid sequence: CASSRTPIGGAGNEQFF.

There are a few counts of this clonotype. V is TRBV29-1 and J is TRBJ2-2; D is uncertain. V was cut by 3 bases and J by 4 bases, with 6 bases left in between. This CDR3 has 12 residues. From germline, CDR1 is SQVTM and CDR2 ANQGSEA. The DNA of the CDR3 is TGCAGCGTTGAGGCCCCCACCGGGGAGCTGTTTTTT. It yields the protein CSVEAPTGELFF.

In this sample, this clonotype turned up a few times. CDR3 coding DNA: TGTGCCAGCAGTTTCCTCTCGGACAGGTTTTACAATGAGCAGTTCTTC. Amino acids: CASSFLSDRFYNEQFF. The genes are TRBV28 and TRBJ2-1, with TRBD1 matching 7 bases. The CDR3 is made up of 16 amino acids. V dropped 3 bases and J dropped 4; count of bases not matched to a gene: 9. Germline CDR1 MDHEN, CDR2 SYDVKM.

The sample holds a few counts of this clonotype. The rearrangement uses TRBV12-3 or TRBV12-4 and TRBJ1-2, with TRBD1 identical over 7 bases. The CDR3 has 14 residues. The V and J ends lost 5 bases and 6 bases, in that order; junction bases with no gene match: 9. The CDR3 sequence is CASSTTGSLHGYTF. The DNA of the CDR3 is TGTGCCAGCAGTACGACAGGGAGTTTGCATGGCTACACCTTC.

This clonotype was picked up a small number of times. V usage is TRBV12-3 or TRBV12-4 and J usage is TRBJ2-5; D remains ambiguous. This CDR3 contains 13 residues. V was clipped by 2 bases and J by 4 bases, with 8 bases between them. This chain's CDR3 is CASSLIDSETQYF. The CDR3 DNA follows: TGTGCCAGCAGTTTAATTGACTCAGAGACCCAGTACTTC.

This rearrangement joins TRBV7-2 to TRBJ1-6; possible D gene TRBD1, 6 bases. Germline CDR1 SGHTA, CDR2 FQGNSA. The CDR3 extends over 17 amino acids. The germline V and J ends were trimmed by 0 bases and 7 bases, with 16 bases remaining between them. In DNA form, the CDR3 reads TGTGCCAGCAGCTTAGCGCAGGCAGGGGTTAACAATTCACCCCTCCACTTT. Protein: CASSLAQAGVNNSPLHF.

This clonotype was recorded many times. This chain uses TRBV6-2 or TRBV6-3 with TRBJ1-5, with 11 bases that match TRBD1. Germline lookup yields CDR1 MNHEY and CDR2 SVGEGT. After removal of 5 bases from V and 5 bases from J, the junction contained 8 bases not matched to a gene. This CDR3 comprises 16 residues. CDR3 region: CASSIRTGGPDQPQHF. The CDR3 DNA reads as TGTGCCAGCAGTATCCGGACAGGGGGCCCTGATCAGCCCCAGCATTTT.